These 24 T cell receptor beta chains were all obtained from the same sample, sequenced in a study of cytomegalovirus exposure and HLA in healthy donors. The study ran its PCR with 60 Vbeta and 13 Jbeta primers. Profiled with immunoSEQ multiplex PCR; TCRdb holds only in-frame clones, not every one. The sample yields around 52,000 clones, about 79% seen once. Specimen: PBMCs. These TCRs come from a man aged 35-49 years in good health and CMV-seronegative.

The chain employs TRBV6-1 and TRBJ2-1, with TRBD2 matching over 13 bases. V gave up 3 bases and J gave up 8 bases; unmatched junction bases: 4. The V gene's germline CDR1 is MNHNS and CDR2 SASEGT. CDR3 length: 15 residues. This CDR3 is CASSEGLAGNDEQFF. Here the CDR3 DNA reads TGTGCCAGCAGTGAGGGACTAGCGGGAAATGATGAGCAGTTCTTC.

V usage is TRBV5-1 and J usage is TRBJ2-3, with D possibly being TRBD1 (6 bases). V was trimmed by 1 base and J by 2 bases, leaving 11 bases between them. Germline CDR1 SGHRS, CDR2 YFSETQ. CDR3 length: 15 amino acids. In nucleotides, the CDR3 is TGCGCCAGCAGCTTGTCCACAGGGCACACAGATACGCAGTATTTT. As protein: CASSLSTGHTDTQYF.

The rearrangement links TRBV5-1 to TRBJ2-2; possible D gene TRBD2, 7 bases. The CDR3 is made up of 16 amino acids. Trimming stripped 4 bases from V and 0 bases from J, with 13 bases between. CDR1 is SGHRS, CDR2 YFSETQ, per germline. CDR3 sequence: CASSLPGGPNTGELFF. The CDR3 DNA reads TGCGCCAGCAGCCTCCCCGGGGGGCCGAACACCGGGGAGCTGTTTTTT.

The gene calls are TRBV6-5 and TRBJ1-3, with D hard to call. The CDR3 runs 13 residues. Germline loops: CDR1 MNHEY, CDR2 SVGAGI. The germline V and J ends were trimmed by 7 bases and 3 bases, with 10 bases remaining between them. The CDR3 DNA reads TGTGCCAGCACCCGAGGATTTGGAAACACCATATATTTT. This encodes CASTRGFGNTIYF.

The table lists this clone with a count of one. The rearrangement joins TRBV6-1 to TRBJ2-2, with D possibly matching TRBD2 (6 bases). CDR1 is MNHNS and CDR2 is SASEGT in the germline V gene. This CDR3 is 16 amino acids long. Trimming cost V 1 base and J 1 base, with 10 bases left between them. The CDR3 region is CASSEVAARNTGELFF. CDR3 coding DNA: TGTGCCAGCAGTGAAGTAGCGGCCAGGAACACCGGGGAGCTGTTTTTT.

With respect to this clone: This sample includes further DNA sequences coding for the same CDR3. This chain's CDR3 is CASSFGTSTYEQYF. CDR3 sequence (DNA): TGTGCCAGCAGCTTCGGGACTTCGACCTACGAGCAGTACTTC. The chain is built from TRBV7-2 and TRBJ2-7; perhaps TRBD2 as D (6 bases). The V gene lost 3 bases and the J gene lost 2 bases, with 11 bases spanning the gap. CDR1 and CDR2 (germline): SGHTA, FQGNSA. The CDR3 loop spans 14 amino acids.

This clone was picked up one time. The CDR3 loop reads CASSSTKHSTDTQYF. The CDR3 nucleotides read TGCGCCAGCAGCTCCACCAAACACAGCACAGATACGCAGTATTTT. This rearrangement joins TRBV5-1 to TRBJ2-3; the D is unclear. This CDR3 spans 15 amino acids. V was shortened by 3 bases and J by 0 bases, with 11 bases between the two germline ends. CDR1 and CDR2 (germline): SGHRS, YFSETQ.

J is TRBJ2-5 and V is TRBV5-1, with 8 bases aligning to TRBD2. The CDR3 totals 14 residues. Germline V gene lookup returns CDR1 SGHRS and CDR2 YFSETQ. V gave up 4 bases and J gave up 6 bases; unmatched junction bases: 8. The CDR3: CASSPGTSVKTQYF. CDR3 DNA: TGCGCCAGCAGCCCCGGGACTAGTGTAAAGACCCAGTACTTC.

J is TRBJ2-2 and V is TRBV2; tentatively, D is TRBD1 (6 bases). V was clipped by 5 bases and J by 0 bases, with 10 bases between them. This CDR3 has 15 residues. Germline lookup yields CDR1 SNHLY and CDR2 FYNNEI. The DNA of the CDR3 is TGTGCCAGCAGTCCACAGGGTTCGAACACCGGGGAGCTGTTTTTT. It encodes CASSPQGSNTGELFF.

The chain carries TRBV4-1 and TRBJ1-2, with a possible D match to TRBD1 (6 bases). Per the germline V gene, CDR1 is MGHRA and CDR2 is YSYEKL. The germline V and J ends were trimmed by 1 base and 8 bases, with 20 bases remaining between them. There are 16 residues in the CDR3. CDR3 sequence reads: CASSQGGPGDFDGYTF. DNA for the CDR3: TGCGCCAGCAGCCAAGGTGGGCCAGGGGATTTTGACGGCTACACCTTC.

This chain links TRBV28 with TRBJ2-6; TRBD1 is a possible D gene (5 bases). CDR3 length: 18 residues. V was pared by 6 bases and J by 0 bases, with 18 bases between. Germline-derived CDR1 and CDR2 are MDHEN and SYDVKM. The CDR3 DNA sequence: TGTGCCAGCAGACAAACCAAGGGCAGGGCCTCTGGGGCCAACGTCCTGACTTTC. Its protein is CASRQTKGRASGANVLTF.

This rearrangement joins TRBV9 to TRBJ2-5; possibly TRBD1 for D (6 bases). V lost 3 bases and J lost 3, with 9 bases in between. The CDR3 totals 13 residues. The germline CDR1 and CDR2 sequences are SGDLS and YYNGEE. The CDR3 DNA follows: TGTGCCAGCAGCGCCCGACAGGAAGAGACCCAGTACTTC. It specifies CASSARQEETQYF.

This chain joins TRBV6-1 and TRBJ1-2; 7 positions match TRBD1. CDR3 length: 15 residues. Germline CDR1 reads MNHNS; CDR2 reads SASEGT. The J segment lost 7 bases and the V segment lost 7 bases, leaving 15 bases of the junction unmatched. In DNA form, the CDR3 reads TGTGCCAGCAACCTGATTGGGACAGCCGTGTTTGGCTACACCTTC. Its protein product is CASNLIGTAVFGYTF.

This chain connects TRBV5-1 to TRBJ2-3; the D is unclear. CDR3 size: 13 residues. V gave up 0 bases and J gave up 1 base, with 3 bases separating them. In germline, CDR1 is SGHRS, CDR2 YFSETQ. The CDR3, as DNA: TGCGCCAGCAGCTTGGGCGGCACAGATACGCAGTATTTT. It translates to CASSLGGTDTQYF.

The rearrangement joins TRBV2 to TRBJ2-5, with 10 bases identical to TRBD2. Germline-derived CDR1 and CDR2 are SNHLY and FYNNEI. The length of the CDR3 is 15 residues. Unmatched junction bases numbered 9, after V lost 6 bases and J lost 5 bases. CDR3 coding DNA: TGTGCCAGCAGAGAGCGGGGGGGCCAGGGGGAGACCCAGTACTTC. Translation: CASRERGGQGETQYF.

In nucleotides, the CDR3 is TGCGCCAGCAGCCAAGATGTTGGGAGGCAGGGTGGCTACACCTTC. This encodes CASSQDVGRQGGYTF. The J gene is TRBJ1-2, the V gene TRBV4-1; D is possibly TRBD1 (5 bases). There are 15 residues in the CDR3. V was cut by 0 bases and J by 7 bases, with 15 bases left in between. Germline V gene data show CDR1 as MGHRA and CDR2 as YSYEKL.

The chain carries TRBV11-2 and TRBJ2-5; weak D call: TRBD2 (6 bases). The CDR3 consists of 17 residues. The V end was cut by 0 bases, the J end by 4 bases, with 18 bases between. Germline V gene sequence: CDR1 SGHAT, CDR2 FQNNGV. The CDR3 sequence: CASSLDVAAFRGETQYF. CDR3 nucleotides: TGTGCCAGCAGCTTAGATGTAGCGGCCTTTCGGGGAGAGACCCAGTACTTC.

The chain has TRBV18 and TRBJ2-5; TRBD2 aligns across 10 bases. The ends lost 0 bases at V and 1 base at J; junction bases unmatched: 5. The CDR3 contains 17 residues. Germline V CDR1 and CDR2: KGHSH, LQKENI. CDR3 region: CASSPPTAGGLQETQYF. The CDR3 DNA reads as TGTGCCAGCTCACCACCGACAGCGGGGGGGCTCCAAGAGACCCAGTACTTC.

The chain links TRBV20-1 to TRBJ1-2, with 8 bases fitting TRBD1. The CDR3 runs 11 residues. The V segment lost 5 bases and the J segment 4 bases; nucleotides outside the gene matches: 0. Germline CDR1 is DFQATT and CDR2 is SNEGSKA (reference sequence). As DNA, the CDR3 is TGCAGTGCTGGACAGGGCTATGGCTACACCTTC. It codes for CSAGQGYGYTF.

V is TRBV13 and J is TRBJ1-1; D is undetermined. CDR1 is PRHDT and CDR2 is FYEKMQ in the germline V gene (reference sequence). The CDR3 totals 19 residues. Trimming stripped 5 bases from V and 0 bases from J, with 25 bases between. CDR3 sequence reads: CASSLVGRTEPLMNTEAFF. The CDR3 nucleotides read TGTGCCAGCAGCCTCGTCGGGAGGACCGAACCTTTGATGAACACTGAAGCTTTCTTT.

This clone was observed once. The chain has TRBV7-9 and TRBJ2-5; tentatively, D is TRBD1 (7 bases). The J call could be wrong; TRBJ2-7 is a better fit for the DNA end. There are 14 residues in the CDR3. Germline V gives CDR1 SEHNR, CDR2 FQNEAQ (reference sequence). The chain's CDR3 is CASTFQGGGYEQYF. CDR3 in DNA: TGTGCCAGCACCTTCCAGGGGGGCGGCTACGAGCAGTACTTC.

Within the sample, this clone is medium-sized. CDR3 protein: CASSSFNTAGGYEQYV. The CDR3 DNA sequence: TGTGCCAGCAGTTCCTTTAATACAGCGGGGGGCTACGAGCAGTACGTC. The chain combines TRBV6-5 with TRBJ2-7; TRBD2 agrees at 9 bases. The V gene end was trimmed by 4 bases and the J gene end by 3 bases; junction bases not matched to a gene: 10. Germline loops: CDR1 MNHEY, CDR2 SVGAGI. The CDR3 is 16 residues long.

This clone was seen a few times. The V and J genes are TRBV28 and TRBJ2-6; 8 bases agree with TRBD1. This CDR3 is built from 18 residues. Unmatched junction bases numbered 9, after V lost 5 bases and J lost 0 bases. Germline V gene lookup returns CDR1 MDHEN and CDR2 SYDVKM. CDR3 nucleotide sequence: TGTGCCAGCAGTAAACCGGGACAGGTACTCTCTGGGGCCAACGTCCTGACTTTC. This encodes CASSKPGQVLSGANVLTF.

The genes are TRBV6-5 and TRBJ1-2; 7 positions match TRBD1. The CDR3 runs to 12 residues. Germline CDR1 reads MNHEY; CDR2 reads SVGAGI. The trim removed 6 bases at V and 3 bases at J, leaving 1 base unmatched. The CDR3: CASRTGYYGYTF. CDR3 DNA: TGTGCCAGCAGGACAGGGTACTATGGCTACACCTTC.